These T cell receptor beta chains were read from a single sample in a study of control samples from healthy donors and cancer patients. Clones were sequenced by immunoSEQ multiplex PCR, and TCRdb holds only the in-frame ones, with some missing. The sample shows about 150,000 clones, around 92% of them seen only once. Sequences were obtained from blood. The receptors were sampled from a woman between 35 and 50 years old in good health. The CDR3 runs from the conserved cysteine through the conserved F or W. A D gene is named only where the DNA matches it firmly. Only part of the rows carry a size: once, few, many, or a class if the clone is expanded.

len: 14
j_gene: TRBJ2-2
v_gene: TRBV19
d_gene: TRBD2
abundance: few
CDR3nt: TGTGCCAGTAAAGCGGGACTAGAATCCGGGGAGCTGTTTTTT
CDR3aa: CASKAGLESGELFF

len: 13
j_gene: TRBJ1-5
v_gene: TRBV6-5
d_gene: .
abundance: once
CDR3nt: TGTGCCACCCAGACAGAAGGGGGTAGTCCCCAGCATTTT
CDR3aa: CATQTEGGSPQHF

len: 14
j_gene: TRBJ1-2
v_gene: TRBV5-1
d_gene: .
abundance: .
CDR3nt: TGCGCCAGCAGACGGACGGATCTTTACTATGGCTACACCTTC
CDR3aa: CASRRTDLYYGYTF

len: 16
j_gene: TRBJ2-7
v_gene: TRBV6-6
d_gene: TRBD1
abundance: .
CDR3nt: TGTGCCAGCAGTCGAACCCCGACAGGGGATTCCTACGAGCAGTACTTC
CDR3aa: CASSRTPTGDSYEQYF

len: 13
j_gene: TRBJ2-2
v_gene: TRBV29-1
d_gene: .
abundance: .
CDR3nt: TGCAGCGTTGACCCAATAGGGGGCGGGGAGCTGTTTTTT
CDR3aa: CSVDPIGGGELFF

len: 10
j_gene: TRBJ2-1
v_gene: TRBV29-1
d_gene: .
abundance: .
CDR3nt: TGCAGCGTGGGGGAGAATGAGCAGTTCTTC
CDR3aa: CSVGENEQFF

len: 13
j_gene: TRBJ1-2
v_gene: TRBV18
d_gene: .
abundance: .
CDR3nt: TGTGCCAGCTCACCACCTAATCGAGATGGCTACACCTTC
CDR3aa: CASSPPNRDGYTF

len: 15
j_gene: TRBJ1-4
v_gene: TRBV5-6
d_gene: .
abundance: .
CDR3nt: TGTGCCAGCAGCTCCCCGGGGGGGACTAATGAAAAACTGTTTTTT
CDR3aa: CASSSPGGTNEKLFF

len: 13
j_gene: TRBJ1-1
v_gene: TRBV5-4
d_gene: .
abundance: .
CDR3nt: TGTGCCAGCAGCCCGCCGGGGGGGACGGAAGCTTTCTTT
CDR3aa: CASSPPGGTEAFF

len: 15
j_gene: TRBJ1-4
v_gene: TRBV5-1
d_gene: .
abundance: .
CDR3nt: TGCGCCAGCAGCTTGGTGGGGGGCCCGGGTGAAAAACTGTTTTTT
CDR3aa: CASSLVGGPGEKLFF

len: 13
j_gene: TRBJ1-1
v_gene: TRBV5-6
d_gene: .
abundance: .
CDR3nt: TGTGCCAGCAGCCGGTGGGGGGAAGGCGAAGCTTTCTTT
CDR3aa: CASSRWGEGEAFF

len: 11
j_gene: TRBJ2-3
v_gene: TRBV6-1
d_gene: .
abundance: .
CDR3nt: TGTGCCAGCAGTGAAAGGGATACGCAGTATTTT
CDR3aa: CASSERDTQYF

len: 13
j_gene: TRBJ1-1
v_gene: TRBV14
d_gene: .
abundance: .
CDR3nt: TGTGCCAGCCAAAAGATATACGACACTGAAGCTTTCTTT
CDR3aa: CASQKIYDTEAFF

len: 15
j_gene: TRBJ1-2
v_gene: TRBV6-6
d_gene: .
abundance: .
CDR3nt: TGTGCCAGCAGTGACAGGTGGGCGGGAATGGATGGCTACACCTTC
CDR3aa: CASSDRWAGMDGYTF

len: 16
j_gene: TRBJ2-3
v_gene: TRBV5-4
d_gene: .
abundance: .
CDR3nt: TGTGCCAGCAGCCGATTGACTACTTCTAGCACAGATACGCAGTATTTT
CDR3aa: CASSRLTTSSTDTQYF

len: 16
j_gene: TRBJ1-6
v_gene: TRBV25-1
d_gene: .
abundance: .
CDR3nt: TGTGCCAGCAGTGACAAGGATACCCCGTTTAATTCACCCCTCCACTTT
CDR3aa: CASSDKDTPFNSPLHF

len: 14
j_gene: TRBJ2-7
v_gene: TRBV9
d_gene: TRBD1
abundance: .
CDR3nt: TGTGCCAGCAGCCAGGGACAGGGGGCGTACGAGCAGTACTTC
CDR3aa: CASSQGQGAYEQYF

len: 13
j_gene: TRBJ1-2
v_gene: TRBV5-5
d_gene: TRBD1
abundance: once
CDR3nt: TGTGCCAGCAGCTTGGCGGCAGGGGGTGGCTACACCTTC
CDR3aa: CASSLAAGGGYTF

len: 14
j_gene: TRBJ2-7
v_gene: TRBV9
d_gene: .
abundance: .
CDR3nt: TGTGCCAGCAGCGTAGGGAGGGCCCCCTACGAGCAGTACTTC
CDR3aa: CASSVGRAPYEQYF

len: 14
j_gene: TRBJ1-1
v_gene: TRBV5-6
d_gene: .
abundance: .
CDR3nt: TGTGCCAGCAGCTTACGGGGGGCGGACACTGAAGCTTTCTTT
CDR3aa: CASSLRGADTEAFF

len: 18
j_gene: TRBJ2-1
v_gene: TRBV9
d_gene: TRBD2
abundance: .
CDR3nt: TGTGCCAGCAGCCCCCGAGGTCTAGCGGGGTTTTCCTACAATGAGCAGTTCTTC
CDR3aa: CASSPRGLAGFSYNEQFF

len: 14
j_gene: TRBJ1-2
v_gene: TRBV6-5
d_gene: .
abundance: once
CDR3nt: TGTGCCAGCAGCCGCTCCCAGACTGAGGACGGCTACACCTTC
CDR3aa: CASSRSQTEDGYTF

len: 15
j_gene: TRBJ1-2
v_gene: TRBV9
d_gene: .
abundance: .
CDR3nt: TGTGCCAGCAGCGCCACTCGGGGCAGGGCTGTGGGCTACACCTTC
CDR3aa: CASSATRGRAVGYTF

len: 14
j_gene: TRBJ2-5
v_gene: TRBV6-6
d_gene: TRBD2
abundance: .
CDR3nt: TGTGCCAGCAGGGACCGGGGGGGACAAGAGACCCAGTACTTC
CDR3aa: CASRDRGGQETQYF

len: 14
j_gene: TRBJ1-6
v_gene: TRBV13
d_gene: .
abundance: .
CDR3nt: TGTGCCAGCAGCTTAGGGGTGTGGAATTCACCCCTCCACTTT
CDR3aa: CASSLGVWNSPLHF

len: 16
j_gene: TRBJ2-7
v_gene: TRBV7-8
d_gene: TRBD1
abundance: .
CDR3nt: TGTGCCAGCAGCTTAACCTCCGGGACAGTATCTTACGAGCAGTACTTC
CDR3aa: CASSLTSGTVSYEQYF

len: 16
j_gene: TRBJ1-5
v_gene: TRBV19
d_gene: .
abundance: .
CDR3nt: TGTGCCAGTAGTATAGGAGGGACCTTTAGCAATCAGCCCCAGCATTTT
CDR3aa: CASSIGGTFSNQPQHF

len: 14
j_gene: TRBJ1-3
v_gene: TRBV6-6
d_gene: .
abundance: once
CDR3nt: TGTGCCAGCAGCCCCCGAGGGACCGGGAACACCATATATTTT
CDR3aa: CASSPRGTGNTIYF

len: 13
j_gene: TRBJ2-1
v_gene: TRBV2
d_gene: TRBD2
abundance: once
CDR3nt: TGTGCCAGCACGGGGGGGGTTTCCAATGAGCAGTTCTTC
CDR3aa: CASTGGVSNEQFF

len: 12
j_gene: TRBJ1-2
v_gene: TRBV27
d_gene: .
abundance: .
CDR3nt: TGTGCCAGCAGTTCCGACAGAATCAGCTACACCTTC
CDR3aa: CASSSDRISYTF

len: 17
j_gene: TRBJ1-1
v_gene: TRBV7-8
d_gene: TRBD1
abundance: once
CDR3nt: TGTGCCAGCAGCTTAATGGGGGGGACAGGGTTTACGCCTGAAGCTTTCTTT
CDR3aa: CASSLMGGTGFTPEAFF

len: 14
j_gene: TRBJ1-2
v_gene: TRBV3-1/TRBV3-2
d_gene: .
abundance: .
CDR3nt: TGTGCCAGCAGCCAAGACGCGCCCCTCCGTGGCTACACCTTC
CDR3aa: CASSQDAPLRGYTF

len: 15
j_gene: TRBJ1-5
v_gene: TRBV16
d_gene: .
abundance: .
CDR3nt: TGTGCCAGCAGCCCTACGAGGGGGAGCAATCAGCCCCAGCATTTT
CDR3aa: CASSPTRGSNQPQHF

len: 12
j_gene: TRBJ1-3
v_gene: TRBV6-5
d_gene: .
abundance: .
CDR3nt: TGTGCCAGCACGTGGTCCGGGAACACCATATATTTT
CDR3aa: CASTWSGNTIYF

len: 14
j_gene: TRBJ2-5
v_gene: TRBV5-4
d_gene: .
abundance: .
CDR3nt: TGTGCCAGCAGGACCGCGGGGGCCGGGGAGACCCAGTACTTC
CDR3aa: CASRTAGAGETQYF

len: 12
j_gene: TRBJ1-2
v_gene: TRBV12-3/TRBV12-4
d_gene: .
abundance: .
CDR3nt: TGTGCCAGCGGGGTGGGGTCAGGAGGCTACACCTTC
CDR3aa: CASGVGSGGYTF

len: 15
j_gene: TRBJ1-1
v_gene: TRBV5-1
d_gene: .
abundance: .
CDR3nt: TGCGCCAGCAGCTTGGAGGGATTGGGCATCACTGAAGCTTTCTTT
CDR3aa: CASSLEGLGITEAFF

len: 11
j_gene: TRBJ2-1
v_gene: TRBV5-1
d_gene: .
abundance: .
CDR3nt: TGCGCCAGCAGTCTGACAGCGGAGCAGTTCTTC
CDR3aa: CASSLTAEQFF

len: 15
j_gene: TRBJ1-1
v_gene: TRBV10-3
d_gene: TRBD1
abundance: .
CDR3nt: TGTGCCATCCGAACAGGGGGCGCCGAGAACACTGAAGCTTTCTTT
CDR3aa: CAIRTGGAENTEAFF

len: 13
j_gene: TRBJ2-7
v_gene: TRBV6-5
d_gene: .
abundance: .
CDR3nt: TGTGCCAGCAAAGGGGGTTCGGGCTACGAGCAGTACTTC
CDR3aa: CASKGGSGYEQYF

len: 16
j_gene: TRBJ2-3
v_gene: TRBV9
d_gene: TRBD2
abundance: .
CDR3nt: TGTGCCAGCAGCGTCCGAGGGACTAGAAGCACAGATACGCAGTATTTT
CDR3aa: CASSVRGTRSTDTQYF

len: 13
j_gene: TRBJ2-7
v_gene: TRBV12-3/TRBV12-4
d_gene: .
abundance: .
CDR3nt: TGTGCCAGCACCGCGGGCCCCCCCTACGAGCAGTACTTC
CDR3aa: CASTAGPPYEQYF

len: 14
j_gene: TRBJ1-1
v_gene: TRBV19
d_gene: TRBD1
abundance: few
CDR3nt: TGTGCCAGTAGTTTCGGGACAGGGAACACTGAAGCTTTCTTT
CDR3aa: CASSFGTGNTEAFF

len: 16
j_gene: TRBJ1-3
v_gene: TRBV7-2
d_gene: TRBD1
abundance: .
CDR3nt: TGTGCCAGCAGCTTAGTGGGACAGGGGTCTGGAAACACCATATATTTT
CDR3aa: CASSLVGQGSGNTIYF

len: 10
j_gene: TRBJ2-4
v_gene: TRBV19
d_gene: .
abundance: .
CDR3nt: TGTGCCAGTAGTAGGACAAAGGGGAACTTC
CDR3aa: CASSRTKGNF

len: 16
j_gene: TRBJ2-1
v_gene: TRBV2
d_gene: .
abundance: once
CDR3nt: TGTGCCAGCAGTGAAGCGCGAACTAGCCTTGTCAATGAGCAGTTCTTC
CDR3aa: CASSEARTSLVNEQFF

len: 14
j_gene: TRBJ2-3
v_gene: TRBV7-2
d_gene: .
abundance: once
CDR3nt: TGTGCCAGCAGCTGGGACGGGAACACAGATACGCAGTATTTT
CDR3aa: CASSWDGNTDTQYF

len: 12
j_gene: TRBJ2-3
v_gene: TRBV12-3/TRBV12-4
d_gene: .
abundance: .
CDR3nt: TGTGCCAGCACCCTTATAGGAGATACGCAGTATTTT
CDR3aa: CASTLIGDTQYF

len: 15
j_gene: TRBJ2-1
v_gene: TRBV11-1
d_gene: TRBD1
abundance: .
CDR3nt: TGTGCCAGCAGCCTGGGACAGGGGACCTACAATGAGCAGTTCTTC
CDR3aa: CASSLGQGTYNEQFF

len: 13
j_gene: TRBJ1-2
v_gene: TRBV4-1
d_gene: .
abundance: once
CDR3nt: TGCGCCAGCAGCCAAGAAGGAGCCGGAGGCTACACCTTC
CDR3aa: CASSQEGAGGYTF

len: 11
j_gene: TRBJ2-1
v_gene: TRBV2
d_gene: .
abundance: .
CDR3nt: TGTGCCAGCAGCGACTACAATGAGCAGTTCTTC
CDR3aa: CASSDYNEQFF